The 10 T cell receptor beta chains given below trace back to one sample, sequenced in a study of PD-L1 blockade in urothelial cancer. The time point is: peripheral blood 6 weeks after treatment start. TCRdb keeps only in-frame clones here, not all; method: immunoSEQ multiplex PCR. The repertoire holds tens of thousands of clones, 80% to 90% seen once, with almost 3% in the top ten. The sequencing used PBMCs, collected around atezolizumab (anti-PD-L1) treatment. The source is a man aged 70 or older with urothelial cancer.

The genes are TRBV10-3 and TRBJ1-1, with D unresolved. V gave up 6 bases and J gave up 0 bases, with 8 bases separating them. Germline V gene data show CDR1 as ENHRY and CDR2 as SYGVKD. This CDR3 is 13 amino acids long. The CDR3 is CAISGVMNTEAFF. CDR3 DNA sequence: TGTGCCATCAGCGGAGTTATGAACACTGAAGCTTTCTTT.

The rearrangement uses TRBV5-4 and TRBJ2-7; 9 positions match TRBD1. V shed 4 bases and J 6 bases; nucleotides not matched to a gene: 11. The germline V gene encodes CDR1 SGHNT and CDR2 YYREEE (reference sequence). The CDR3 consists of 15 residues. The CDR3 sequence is CASSGQQGANFEQYF. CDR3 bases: TGTGCCAGCAGCGGGCAACAGGGGGCTAACTTCGAGCAGTACTTC.

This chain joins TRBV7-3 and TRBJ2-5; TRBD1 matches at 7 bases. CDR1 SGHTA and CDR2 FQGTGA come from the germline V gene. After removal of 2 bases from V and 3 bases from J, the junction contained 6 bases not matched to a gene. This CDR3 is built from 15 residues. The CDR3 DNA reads TGTGCCAGCAGCTTATCCGGGACAGAAGAAGAGACCCAGTACTTC. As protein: CASSLSGTEEETQYF.

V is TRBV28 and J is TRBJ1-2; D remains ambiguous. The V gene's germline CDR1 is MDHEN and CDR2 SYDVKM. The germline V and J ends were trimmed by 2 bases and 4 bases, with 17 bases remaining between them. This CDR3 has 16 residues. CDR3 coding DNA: TGTGCCAGCAGTTTAGAGTACGGGAAGGTAGTCTATGGCTACACCTTC. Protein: CASSLEYGKVVYGYTF.

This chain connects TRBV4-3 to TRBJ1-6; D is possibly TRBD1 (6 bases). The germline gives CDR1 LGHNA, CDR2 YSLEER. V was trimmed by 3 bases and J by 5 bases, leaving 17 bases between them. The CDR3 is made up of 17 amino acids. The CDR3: CASSHRTTDRDNSPLHF. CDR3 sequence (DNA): TGCGCCAGCAGCCACCGTACTACGGACAGAGATAATTCACCCCTCCACTTT.

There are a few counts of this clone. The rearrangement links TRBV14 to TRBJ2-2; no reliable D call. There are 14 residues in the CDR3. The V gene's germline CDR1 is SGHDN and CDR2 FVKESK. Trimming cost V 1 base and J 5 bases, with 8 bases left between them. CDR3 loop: CASSQAVRTGELFF. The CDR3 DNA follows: TGTGCCAGCAGCCAAGCTGTGCGAACCGGGGAGCTGTTTTTT.

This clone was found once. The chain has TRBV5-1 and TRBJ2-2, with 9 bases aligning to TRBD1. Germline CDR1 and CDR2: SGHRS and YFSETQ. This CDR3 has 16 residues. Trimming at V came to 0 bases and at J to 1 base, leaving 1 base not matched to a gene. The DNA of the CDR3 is TGCGCCAGCAGCTTGGGGGACAGGGAGAACACCGGGGAGCTGTTTTTT. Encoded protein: CASSLGDRENTGELFF.

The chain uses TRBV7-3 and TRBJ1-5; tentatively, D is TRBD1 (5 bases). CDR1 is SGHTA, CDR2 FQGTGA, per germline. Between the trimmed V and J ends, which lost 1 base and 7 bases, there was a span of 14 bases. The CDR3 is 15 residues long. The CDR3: CASSLKAGVGQPQHF. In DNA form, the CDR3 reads TGTGCCAGCAGCTTAAAGGCGGGGGTAGGGCAGCCCCAGCATTTT.

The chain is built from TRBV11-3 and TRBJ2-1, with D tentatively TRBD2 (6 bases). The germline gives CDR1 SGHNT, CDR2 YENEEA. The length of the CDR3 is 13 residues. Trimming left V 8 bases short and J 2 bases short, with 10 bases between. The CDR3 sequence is CASAEGAYNEQFF. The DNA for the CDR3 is TGTGCCAGCGCGGAGGGCGCCTACAATGAGCAGTTCTTC.

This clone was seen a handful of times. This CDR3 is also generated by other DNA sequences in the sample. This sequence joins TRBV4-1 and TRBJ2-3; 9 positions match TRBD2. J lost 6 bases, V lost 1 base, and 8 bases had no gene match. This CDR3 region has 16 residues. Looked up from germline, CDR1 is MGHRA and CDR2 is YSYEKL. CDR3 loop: CASSQAGGGAGDTQYF. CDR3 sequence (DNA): TGCGCCAGCAGCCAAGCGGGCGGGGGGGCCGGGGATACGCAGTATTTT.